A single sample is the source of the 20 T cell receptor beta chains below, sequenced in a study of Tregs in tolerant kidney transplant recipients (dated by TCRdb to the late 2010s). The sample's time point label, in plain terms: blood sample drawn before combined kidney and bone marrow transplant. Library method: the immunoSEQ multiplex PCR assay. TCRdb took over this immuneACCESS table, retaining in-frame rearrangements with V and J assigned. Such tables are incomplete; in checked studies, under half of the missing clones stem from an unresolved V gene, and the remainder is unexplained. This sample has roughly 66,000 clones in its table, and 80% to 95% of those were observed once. The ten top clones hold approximately 9.9% of the sample. The specimen was CD8+ T cells from blood, collected before the transplant. The source is a human donor who received a combined kidney and bone marrow transplant.

The CDR3 sequence is CASSWTGKDPQETQYF. DNA for the CDR3: TGTGCCAGCAGCTGGACCGGGAAGGACCCCCAAGAGACCCAGTACTTC. The chain has TRBV7-6 and TRBJ2-5; D possibly corresponds to TRBD2 (5 bases). The V gene lost 4 bases and the J gene lost 1 base, with 16 bases spanning the gap. This CDR3 has 16 residues. The V gene's germline CDR1 is SGHVS and CDR2 FNYEAQ.

The chain employs TRBV4-3 and TRBJ1-2; 8 nucleotides align to TRBD1. J was trimmed by 5 bases and V by 0 bases; bases with no gene match: 11. The germline V gene encodes CDR1 LGHNA and CDR2 YSLEER. This CDR3 is built from 17 residues. CDR3 residues: CASSQDDRQGARYGYTF. The CDR3 DNA follows: TGCGCCAGCAGCCAAGATGATCGGCAGGGGGCGCGTTATGGCTACACCTTC.

The chain couples TRBV9 to TRBJ1-2; D possibly corresponds to TRBD1 (5 bases). CDR3 length: 16 residues. V was shortened by 4 bases and J by 2 bases, with 18 bases between the two germline ends. The germline gives CDR1 SGDLS, CDR2 YYNGEE. CDR3 nucleotide sequence: TGTGCCAGCAGCCAAAACACCAGGGATCGAAACTATGGCTACACCTTC. Translating it yields CASSQNTRDRNYGYTF.

V gene TRBV19 combines with J gene TRBJ2-7, with TRBD1 identical over 7 bases. Per the germline V gene, CDR1 is LNHDA and CDR2 is SQIVND (reference sequence). The CDR3 length is 14 residues. J gave up 0 bases and V 1 base, and 0 bases lay outside the gene matches. This chain's CDR3 is CASSIAGGSYEQYF. In DNA form, the CDR3 reads TGTGCCAGTAGTATAGCAGGGGGCTCCTACGAGCAGTACTTC.

This chain connects TRBV7-9 to TRBJ1-1, with TRBD1 matching 7 bases. J gave up 9 bases and V 1 base, and 8 bases lay outside the gene matches. The germline V gene has CDR1 SEHNR and CDR2 FQNEAQ (reference sequence). This CDR3 is built from 14 residues. Written as DNA, the CDR3 is TGTGCCAGCAGCTTAGAGGGGGCCACTTTTCAAGCTTTCTTT. Protein: CASSLEGATFQAFF. Complete variable domain (other parts from reference TRBV7-9 and TRBJ1-1): DTGVSQNPRHKITKRGQNVTFRCDPISEHNRLYWYRQTLGQGPEFLTYFQNEAQLEKSRLLSDRFSAERPKGSFSTLEIQRTEQGDSAMYLCASSLEGATFQAFFGQGTRLTVV.

The chain's CDR3 is CASSGGASGRGEQYF. CDR3 nucleotides: TGTGCCAGCAGTGGGGGGGCTAGCGGGAGGGGCGAGCAGTACTTC. This chain connects TRBV27 to TRBJ2-7; 12 bases map to TRBD2. The CDR3 totals 15 residues. The J segment lost 6 bases and the V segment lost 5 bases, leaving 8 bases of the junction unmatched. The germline gives CDR1 MNHEY, CDR2 SMNVEV (reference sequence).

V usage is TRBV9 and J usage is TRBJ2-7; 7 bases are shared with TRBD1. The CDR3 extends over 14 amino acids. The V gene's germline CDR1 is SGDLS and CDR2 YYNGEE. Trimming removed 3 bases from V and 2 bases from J; junction bases left unmatched: 5. CDR3 residues: CASSGQDRTYEQYF. CDR3 coding DNA: TGTGCCAGCAGCGGCCAGGACAGGACCTACGAGCAGTACTTC.

V is TRBV4-3 and J is TRBJ2-1; 10 positions match TRBD2. The V gene's germline CDR1 is LGHNA and CDR2 YSLEER. The ends lost 0 bases at V and 7 bases at J; junction bases unmatched: 3. CDR3 length: 15 amino acids. The CDR3 loop is CASSQDVLAGNEQFF. The DNA of the CDR3 is TGCGCCAGCAGCCAAGACGTACTAGCGGGGAATGAGCAGTTCTTC.

The chain combines TRBV11-2 with TRBJ1-1; D gene unclear. Trimming pared 7 bases from V and 5 bases from J, leaving 14 bases between. The CDR3 has 13 amino acids. Germline CDR1 is SGHAT and CDR2 is FQNNGV. CDR3 loop: CASNMWRDTEAFF. DNA of the CDR3: TGTGCCAGCAATATGTGGAGGGATACTGAAGCTTTCTTT.

V and J are TRBV13 and TRBJ2-7; 8 bases align to TRBD1. Germline V gene sequence: CDR1 PRHDT, CDR2 FYEKMQ (reference sequence). Trimming took 4 bases from V and 6 from J; bases not matched to a gene: 20. The CDR3 covers 18 residues. DNA for the CDR3: TGTGCCAGCAGCTCCACTAGGACAGGGACATCCCCCCTAGGCGAGCAGTACTTC. Translation: CASSSTRTGTSPLGEQYF.

The gene calls are TRBV4-3 and TRBJ2-3; tentative D call: TRBD2 (6 bases). The length of the CDR3 is 15 residues. V was pared by 2 bases and J by 3 bases, with 12 bases between. Germline CDR1 reads LGHNA; CDR2 reads YSLEER. The CDR3 nucleotides read TGCGCCAGCAGCCAAAGACTAGGAGGTACAGATACGCAGTATTTT. It yields the protein CASSQRLGGTDTQYF.

The rearrangement links TRBV9 to TRBJ1-2; 8 bases agree with TRBD1. Germline V gene sequence: CDR1 SGDLS, CDR2 YYNGEE. Germline trimming cut 0 bases from V and 3 bases from J; bases unmatched to any gene: 4. The length of the CDR3 is 15 residues. CDR3 residues: CASSVAEQGDYGYTF. The CDR3 region has the DNA TGTGCCAGCAGCGTAGCCGAACAGGGGGACTATGGCTACACCTTC.

The rearrangement links TRBV7-8 to TRBJ2-2; the D is unclear. V was trimmed by 1 base and J by 2 bases, leaving 8 bases between them. This CDR3 has 15 amino acids. Germline V gene sequence: CDR1 SGHVS, CDR2 FQNEAQ. The CDR3 loop is CASSLVTVNTGELFF. Here the CDR3 DNA reads TGTGCCAGCAGCTTAGTTACGGTTAACACCGGGGAGCTGTTTTTT.

The rearrangement uses TRBV27 and TRBJ2-5; weak D call: TRBD1 (5 bases). CDR1 and CDR2 from the germline V gene are MNHEY and SMNVEV (reference sequence). CDR3 length equals 13 residues. V gave up 1 base and J gave up 5 bases, with 8 bases separating them. CDR3 nucleotide sequence: TGTGCCAGCAGTTTATATGGGGCCGAGACCCAGTACTTC. It specifies CASSLYGAETQYF.

This chain links TRBV27 with TRBJ1-3; D remains unclear. CDR3 size: 15 residues. The germline V and J ends were trimmed by 8 bases and 4 bases, with 18 bases remaining between them. CDR1 and CDR2 (germline): MNHEY, SMNVEV (reference sequence). This chain's CDR3 is CASSSLFEMGNTIYF. DNA of the CDR3: TGTGCCAGCTCATCCCTATTCGAGATGGGAAACACCATATATTTT.

Of note for this clone: The junction departs from the called germline gene at one end, perhaps through a read error. V is TRBV13 and J is TRBJ1-3, with 7 bases identical to TRBD1. Looked up from germline, CDR1 is PRHDT and CDR2 is FYEKMQ (reference sequence). This CDR3 is built from 16 residues. CDR3 sequence: CASSFIQGSSRNTIYF. CDR3 coding DNA: TGTGCCAGCAGCTTTATACAGGGGTCCTCTAGAAACACCATATATTTT.

This clone was seen a single time. This chain links TRBV9 with TRBJ2-2, with 7 bases matching TRBD2. This CDR3 contains 15 residues. The V gene end was trimmed by 1 base and the J gene end by 6 bases; junction bases not matched to a gene: 6. Germline CDR1 and CDR2: SGDLS and YYNGEE. The CDR3 loop is CASSVMVAGPGELFF. For the CDR3, the DNA is TGTGCCAGCAGCGTAATGGTAGCGGGCCCCGGGGAGCTGTTTTTT.

The V gene is TRBV2, the J gene TRBJ2-3; D remains unclear. The CDR3 extends over 16 amino acids. Between the trimmed V and J ends, which lost 0 bases and 6 bases, there was a span of 16 bases. CDR1 SNHLY and CDR2 FYNNEI come from the germline V gene. The CDR3 DNA is TGTGCCAGCAGTGAAGCAGCGACCTTAGTCCCCGATACGCAGTATTTT. Protein product: CASSEAATLVPDTQYF.

The sample holds a few counts of this clone. As DNA, the CDR3 is TGTGCCAGCAGCCCGATCGGTGGTGAAAAACTGTTTTTT. This sequence encodes CASSPIGGEKLFF. The chain combines TRBV6-5 with TRBJ1-4, with D unclear. Germline V gene lookup returns CDR1 MNHEY and CDR2 SVGAGI. The ends were cut back, 6 bases at V and 7 bases at J, with 12 bases in the middle. CDR3 size: 13 residues.

The rearrangement uses TRBV7-9 and TRBJ2-3; D gene unclear. Germline CDR1 SEHNR, CDR2 FQNEAQ (reference sequence). This CDR3 is built from 14 residues. The V end was cut by 4 bases, the J end by 1 base, with 9 bases between. The CDR3 is CASSSTTRTDTQYF. CDR3 DNA: TGTGCCAGCAGCTCCACCACTCGCACAGATACGCAGTATTTT.